This TCR beta chain appears in the sequencing data of a study of human T cells and chemical hapten exposure. Study-level findings and limits: PT1 expanded TCR numbers rose with patch test score.

Trimming shortened V by 0 bases and J by 4 bases, and 9 bases separated the two germline ends. CDR3 length: 14 amino acids. From germline, CDR1 is LGHNA and CDR2 YSLEER. Ten or more counts support this clonotype. Its specificity is unknown. The library put unique molecular identifiers onto individual cDNA molecules. TCRdb itself ran the RACE reads through MiXCR, one entry per CDR3 protein. The table has over 55,000 distinct CDR3 sequences, under 15% seen once. The time point was: patch test 3, about 24 weeks after DPC sensitization. Stated treatment: therapeutic diphenylcyclopropenone sensitization with weekly scalp DPC.

The V call is TRBV4-3, the J call TRBJ1-2; TRBD1 is a possible D gene (6 bases). Sequencing used whole blood, obtained in connection with sensitization to the hapten diphenylcyclopropenone (DPC). The receptor comes from a man under 40 with alopecia areata. Some clones in this sample may be carry-over from other donors' samples. CDR3 in amino acids: CASSQETGAYGYTF. The CDR3 DNA is TGCGCCAGCAGCCAAGAAACGGGGGCCTATGGCTACACCTTC.